This TCR beta chain derives from a study of early T cells in non-severe SARS-CoV-2 infection. TCRdb re-analysed the 5' RACE reads in MiXCR, keeping a single row per CDR3 protein. The table includes approximately 49,000 distinct CDR3 sequences, about 10% detected once. V lost 1 base to trimming and J lost 4 bases, with 6 bases between them. The germline CDR1 and CDR2 sequences are SEHNR and FQNEAQ (reference sequence). CDR3 length: 13 residues. This clonotype was seen a handful of times. V gene TRBV7-9 combines with J gene TRBJ2-3, with D uncertain. The TCR comes from an adult who was a healthcare worker with PCR-confirmed SARS-CoV-2 infection or an uninfected control (not recorded which). Sequenced sample: whole blood. The CDR3 nucleotides are TGTGCCAGCAGCTTAGTCGGCGCAGATACGCAGTATTTT. Amino acids: CASSLVGADTQYF.